This T cell receptor beta chain stems from a study of technical replicates of blood from a handful of donors (dated by TCRdb to about 2017). Library preparation used the immunoSEQ multiplex PCR assay. Imported from immuneACCESS, the table was reduced by TCRdb to in-frame sequences with V and J called. These copies leave out some clones; in studies compared against another copy, an unresolved V gene accounts for under half, and the cause of the remainder is not known. The sample table lists under 70,000 clones, around 94% of them with a count of one. The leading ten clones occupy 0.35% to 0.45% of the sample. From the cysteine up to the phenylalanine, the CDR3 has a length of 13 residues. Only the CDR3 region is kept as DNA, spanning 39 bases read in frame from base 1. Deletion took 0 bases off V and 6 bases off J, with a span of 6 bases between the germline ends. The CDR1 and CDR2 encoded by the germline V gene are SGHNT and YENEEA.

In its sample, this clone was seen once. Which antigen it targets is not known. Base qualities are missing; no much larger clone stands one base away. The material sequenced was T cells isolated from PBMCs. The chain joins TRBV11-3 to TRBJ2-1, with no D gene named confidently. The receptor was derived from a human donor in good health. The sequence in DNA is TGTGCCAGCAGCTTAGAACAGTCCAATGAGCAGTTCTTC. Its translation is CASSLEQSNEQFF.